Below are 13 T cell receptor beta chains sequenced from a single sample in a study of T cell responses to AZD1222 COVID-19 vaccine. Using immunoSEQ multiplex PCR, the repertoire was profiled, and TCRdb retains in-frame clones only, with some absent. The sample records over 150,000 clones, approximately 90% being singletons. The sequenced sample was peripheral blood, obtained on day 0 of AZD1222 vaccination. The origin of the receptors is an adult in good health.

The genes are TRBV28 and TRBJ1-6; TRBD1 matches at 9 bases. With V trimmed by 2 bases and J by 5 bases, 7 bases remained unmatched. Germline V gives CDR1 MDHEN, CDR2 SYDVKM. This CDR3 spans 17 amino acids. This CDR3 reads CASSLPGTGLNNSPLHF. As DNA, the CDR3 is TGTGCCAGCAGTTTACCCGGGACAGGGTTAAATAATTCACCCCTCCACTTT.

This clone was counted a single time. The V call is TRBV7-2, the J call TRBJ2-3; 12 nucleotides agree with TRBD2. V lost 4 bases to trimming and J lost 3 bases; unmatched junction nucleotides: 2. The CDR3 runs 15 residues. The V gene's germline CDR1 is SGHTA and CDR2 FQGNSA. In nucleotides, the CDR3 is TGTGCCAGCAGCTACCTAGCGGGGGGGACAGATACGCAGTATTTT. Translation: CASSYLAGGTDTQYF.

CDR3 sequence reads: CASTDRGNTEAFF. The CDR3 region has the DNA TGCGCCAGCACAGACAGGGGGAACACTGAAGCTTTCTTT. The gene calls are TRBV4-1 and TRBJ1-1, with 8 positions matching TRBD1. The germline gives CDR1 MGHRA, CDR2 YSYEKL. With V trimmed by 7 bases and J by 1 base, 2 bases remained unmatched. This CDR3 spans 13 amino acids.

V usage is TRBV5-1 and J usage is TRBJ2-5; D perhaps matches TRBD1 (6 bases). Trimming pared 0 bases from V and 4 bases from J, leaving 10 bases between. The CDR3 is 14 residues long. CDR1 is SGHRS, CDR2 YFSETQ, per germline. The CDR3 DNA reads as TGCGCCAGCAGCTTGGCCTGGGGGCCAGAGACCCAGTACTTC. Its protein product is CASSLAWGPETQYF.

This clone was counted between two and nine times. The rearrangement joins TRBV3-1 (or the pseudogene TRBV3-2) to TRBJ1-3; D is unclear. Trimming took off 7 bases at V and 0 bases at J, with 10 bases between the two ends. Germline assignment: CDR1 LGHDT and CDR2 YNNKEL (reference sequence). The CDR3 spans 14 residues. CDR3 coding DNA: TGTGCCAGCAACCCGGGCTACTCTGGAAACACCATATATTTT. Amino acid sequence: CASNPGYSGNTIYF.

This sequence joins TRBV2 and TRBJ2-5; D is possibly TRBD2 (5 bases). Germline V gene lookup returns CDR1 SNHLY and CDR2 FYNNEI. The V gene lost 4 bases and the J gene lost 5 bases, with 14 bases spanning the gap. The CDR3 has 14 residues. CDR3 nucleotide sequence: TGTGCCAGCAGTGTGGGCCAAAGCGGTGAGACCCAGTACTTC. Amino acid sequence: CASSVGQSGETQYF. Based on the CDR3 plus reference TRBV2 and TRBJ2-5, the full variable domain is EPEVTQTPSHQVTQMGQEVILRCVPISNHLYFYWYRQILGQKVEFLVSFYNNEISEKSEIFDDQFSVERPDGSNFTLKIRSTKLEDSAMYFCASSVGQSGETQYFGPGTRLLVL.

This clone was detected a few times. This chain uses TRBV3-1 (or the pseudogene TRBV3-2) with TRBJ1-2; D is perhaps TRBD1 (6 bases). Between the trimmed V and J ends, which lost 4 bases and 5 bases, there was a span of 17 bases. Germline CDR1 and CDR2: LGHDT and YNNKEL (reference sequence). The length of the CDR3 is 15 residues. The CDR3 sequence: CASSRQTGTHYGYTF. CDR3 nucleotide sequence: TGTGCCAGCAGCCGACAGACCGGGACACATTATGGCTACACCTTC.

CDR3 nucleotides: TGTGCCAGCAGCCCAAGGACTGAATTGAACTATGGCTACACCTTC. It codes for CASSPRTELNYGYTF. V usage is TRBV6-2 or TRBV6-3 and J usage is TRBJ1-2; D gene unclear. This CDR3 has 15 amino acids. The V and J ends lost 6 bases and 2 bases respectively, with 16 bases between them. Germline CDR1 MNHEY, CDR2 SVGEGT.

The gene calls are TRBV19 and TRBJ1-1; 8 nucleotides line up with TRBD1. V lost 2 bases and J lost 5; bases outside the gene matches: 4. The CDR3 sequence is 14 residues long. Germline V gene lookup returns CDR1 LNHDA and CDR2 SQIVND (reference sequence). CDR3 in amino acids: CASSITGGGTEAFF. The CDR3, as DNA: TGTGCCAGTAGTATAACAGGGGGAGGAACTGAAGCTTTCTTT.

The rearrangement joins TRBV4-1 to TRBJ2-7; tentative D call: TRBD1 (7 bases). With 0 bases removed from V and 2 bases from J, the gap between germline ends came to 11 bases. Germline loops: CDR1 MGHRA, CDR2 YSYEKL. The CDR3 is 15 residues long. The chain's CDR3 is CASSQDPGGPYEQYF. The CDR3 DNA reads as TGCGCCAGCAGCCAAGATCCAGGGGGGCCCTACGAGCAGTACTTC.

This chain uses TRBV6-5 with TRBJ2-2; TRBD1 or TRBD2 may be the D gene (5 bases each). This CDR3 has 14 residues. CDR1 MNHEY and CDR2 SVGAGI come from the germline V gene. Trimming shortened V by 11 bases and J by 2 bases, and 15 bases separated the two germline ends. The CDR3 DNA reads TGTGCCGCAGGCCGGGGCTTTAACACCGGGGAGCTGTTTTTT. Residues: CAAGRGFNTGELFF.

The chain links TRBV28 to TRBJ1-4; 10 bases fit TRBD1. Germline CDR1 reads MDHEN; CDR2 reads SYDVKM. V shed 5 bases, J shed 7 bases, and the junction held 7 bases outside the gene matches. The CDR3 length is 15 residues. As DNA, the CDR3 is TGTGCCAGCAGTCCCGGACAGGGGGGATCTGAAAAACTGTTTTTT. Translation gives CASSPGQGGSEKLFF.

The V call is TRBV11-1, the J call TRBJ2-5, with 10 bases lining up with TRBD1. Germline V CDR1 and CDR2: SGHAT, FQDESV (reference sequence). This CDR3 is built from 15 residues. Trimming cost V 8 bases and J 5 bases; bases outside gene matches: 11. The DNA of the CDR3 is TGTGCCAGCCTGGACCGGGACAGGGGTTCCGAGACCCAGTACTTC. It encodes CASLDRDRGSETQYF.